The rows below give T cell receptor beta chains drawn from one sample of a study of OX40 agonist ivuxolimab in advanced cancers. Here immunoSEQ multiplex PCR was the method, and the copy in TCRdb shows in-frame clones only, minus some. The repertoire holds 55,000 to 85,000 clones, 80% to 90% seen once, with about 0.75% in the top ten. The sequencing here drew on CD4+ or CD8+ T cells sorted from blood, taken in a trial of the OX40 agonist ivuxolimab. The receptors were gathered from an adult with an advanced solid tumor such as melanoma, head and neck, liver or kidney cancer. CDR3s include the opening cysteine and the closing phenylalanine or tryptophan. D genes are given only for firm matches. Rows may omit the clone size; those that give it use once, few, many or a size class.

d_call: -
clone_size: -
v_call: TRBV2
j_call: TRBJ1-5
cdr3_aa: CASSGRGGRIQPQHF
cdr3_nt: TGTGCCAGCAGTGGGCGGGGGGGTAGAATTCAGCCCCAGCATTTT

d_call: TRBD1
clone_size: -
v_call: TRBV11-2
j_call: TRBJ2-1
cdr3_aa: CASSSGQGAYNEQFF
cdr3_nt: TGTGCCAGCAGCTCGGGACAGGGAGCCTACAATGAGCAGTTCTTC

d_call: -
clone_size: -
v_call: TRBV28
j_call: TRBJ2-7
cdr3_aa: CASSLIYSGDFYEQYF
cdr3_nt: TGTGCCAGCAGTTTAATTTATTCTGGGGACTTCTACGAGCAGTACTTC

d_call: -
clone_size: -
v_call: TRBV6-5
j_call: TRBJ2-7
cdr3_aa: CASSPEVAQIYEQYF
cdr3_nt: TGTGCCAGCAGTCCCGAGGTAGCGCAGATCTACGAGCAGTACTTC

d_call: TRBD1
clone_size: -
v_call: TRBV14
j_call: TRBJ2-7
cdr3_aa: CASSNTGGYEQYF
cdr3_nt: TGTGCCAGCAGCAACACAGGGGGGTACGAGCAGTACTTC

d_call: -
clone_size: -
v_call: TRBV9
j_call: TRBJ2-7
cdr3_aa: CASSVGSSGEQYF
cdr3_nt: TGTGCCAGCAGCGTAGGGTCCTCGGGGGAGCAGTACTTC

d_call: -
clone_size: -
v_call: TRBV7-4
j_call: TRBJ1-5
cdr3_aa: CASSPNPNQPQHF
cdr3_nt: TGTGCCAGCAGCCCCAACCCCAATCAGCCCCAGCATTTT

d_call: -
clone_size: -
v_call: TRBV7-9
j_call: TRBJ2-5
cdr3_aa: CASGGGETQYF
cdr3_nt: TGTGCCAGCGGGGGTGGGGAGACCCAGTACTTC

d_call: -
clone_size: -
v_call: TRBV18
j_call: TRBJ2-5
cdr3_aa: CASLSTQTEQETQYF
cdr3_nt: TGTGCCAGCTTATCCACACAGACAGAACAAGAGACCCAGTACTTC

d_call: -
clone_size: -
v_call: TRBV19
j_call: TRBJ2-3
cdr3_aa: CASSQTVRTDTQYF
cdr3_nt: TGTGCCAGTAGTCAGACTGTGAGGACAGATACGCAGTATTTT

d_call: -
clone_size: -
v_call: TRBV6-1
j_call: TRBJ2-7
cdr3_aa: CASSIYYEQYF
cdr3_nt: TGTGCCAGCAGTATTTACTACGAGCAGTACTTC

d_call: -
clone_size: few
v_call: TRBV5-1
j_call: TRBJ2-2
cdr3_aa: CASSLPGTNTGELFF
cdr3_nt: TGCGCCAGCAGCTTGCCAGGGACAAACACCGGGGAGCTGTTTTTT

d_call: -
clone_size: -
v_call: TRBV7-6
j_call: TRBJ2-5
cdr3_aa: CASSPRPAQQETQYF
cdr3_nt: TGTGCCAGCAGTCCCCGGCCGGCTCAACAAGAGACCCAGTACTTC

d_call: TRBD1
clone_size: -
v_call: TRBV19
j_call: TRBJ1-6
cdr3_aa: CASSTDRGRNSPLHF
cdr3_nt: TGTGCCAGTAGTACGGACAGGGGTAGGAATTCACCCCTCCACTTT

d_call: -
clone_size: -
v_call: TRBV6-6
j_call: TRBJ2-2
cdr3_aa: CASTKTRANTGELFF
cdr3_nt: TGTGCCAGCACCAAGACGAGGGCGAACACCGGGGAGCTGTTTTTT

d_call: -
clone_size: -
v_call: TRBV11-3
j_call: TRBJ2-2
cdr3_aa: CASSLAGQSTGELFF
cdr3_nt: TGTGCCAGCAGCTTAGCCGGACAGTCCACCGGGGAGCTGTTTTTT

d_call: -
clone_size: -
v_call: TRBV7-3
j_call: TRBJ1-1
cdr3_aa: CASSLKGWGEAFF
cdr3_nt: TGTGCCAGCAGCTTAAAAGGGTGGGGTGAAGCTTTCTTT

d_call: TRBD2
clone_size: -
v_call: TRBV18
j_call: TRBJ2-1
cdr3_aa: CASSPGAGAYNEQFF
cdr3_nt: TGTGCCAGCTCACCGGGAGCGGGAGCTTACAATGAGCAGTTCTTC

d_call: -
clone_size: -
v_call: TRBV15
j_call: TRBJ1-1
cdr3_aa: CATSRDGLLNTEAFF
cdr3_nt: TGTGCCACCAGCAGAGATGGGTTGCTGAACACTGAAGCTTTCTTT

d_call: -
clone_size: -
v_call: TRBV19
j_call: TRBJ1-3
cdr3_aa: CASRERGQKNSGNTIYF
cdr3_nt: TGTGCCAGTAGGGAAAGGGGACAAAAAAATTCTGGAAACACCATATATTTT

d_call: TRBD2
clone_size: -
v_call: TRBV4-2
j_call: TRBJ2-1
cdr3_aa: CASSQGTSGSLSNEQFF
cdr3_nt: TGTGCCAGCAGCCAAGGGACTAGCGGGAGTCTAAGCAATGAGCAGTTCTTC

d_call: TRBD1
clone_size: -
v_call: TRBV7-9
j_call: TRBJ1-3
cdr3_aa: CASTPTGQNTIYF
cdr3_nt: TGTGCCAGCACCCCGACAGGGCAAAACACCATATATTTT

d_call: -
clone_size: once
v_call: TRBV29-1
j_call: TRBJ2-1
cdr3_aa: CSVRNPGVYNEQFF
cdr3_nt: TGCAGCGTCCGAAACCCGGGGGTCTACAATGAGCAGTTCTTC

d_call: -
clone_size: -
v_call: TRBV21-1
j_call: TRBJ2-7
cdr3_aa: CASSRHRDSKWQYF
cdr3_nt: TGTGCCAGCAGCAGACACCGGGACTCAAAATGGCAGTACTTC

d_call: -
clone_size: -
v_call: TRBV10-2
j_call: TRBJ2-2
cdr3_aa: CAIRAGSTGELFF
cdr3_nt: TGCGCCATTAGGGCGGGGTCCACCGGGGAGCTGTTTTTT

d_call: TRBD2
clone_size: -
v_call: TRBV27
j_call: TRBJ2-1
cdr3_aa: CASSLPRTSGSHAQFF
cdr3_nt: TGTGCCAGCAGCCTTCCAAGGACTAGCGGGAGTCACGCGCAGTTCTTC

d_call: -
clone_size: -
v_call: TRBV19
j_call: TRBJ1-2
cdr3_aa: CASSPDRNYGYTF
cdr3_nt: TGTGCCAGTAGTCCAGACAGGAACTATGGCTACACCTTC

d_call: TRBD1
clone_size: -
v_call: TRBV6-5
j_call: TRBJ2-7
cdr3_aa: CATRGGTGYSEQYF
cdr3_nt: TGTGCCACAAGAGGGGGGACAGGGTATAGCGAGCAGTACTTC

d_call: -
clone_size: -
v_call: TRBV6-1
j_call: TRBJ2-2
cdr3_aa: CASSKGVARTGELFF
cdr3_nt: TGTGCCAGCAGCAAGGGGGTAGCGAGAACCGGGGAGCTGTTTTTT

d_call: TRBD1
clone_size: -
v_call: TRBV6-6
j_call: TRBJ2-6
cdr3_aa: CASRRTGEANVLTF
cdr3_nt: TGTGCCAGCAGGAGGACAGGGGAGGCCAACGTCCTGACTTTC

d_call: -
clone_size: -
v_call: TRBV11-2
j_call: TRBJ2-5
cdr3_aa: CASSLGRGFQETQYF
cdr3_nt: TGTGCCAGCAGTTTAGGGCGGGGTTTCCAAGAGACCCAGTACTTC

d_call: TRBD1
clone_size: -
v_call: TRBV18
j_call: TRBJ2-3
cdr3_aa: CASSPGQGSTDTQYF
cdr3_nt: TGTGCCAGCTCACCAGGACAGGGAAGCACAGATACGCAGTATTTT

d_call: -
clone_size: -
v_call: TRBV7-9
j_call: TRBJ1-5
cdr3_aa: CASSHELGEGQPQHF
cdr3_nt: TGTGCCAGCAGCCATGAGTTAGGCGAGGGTCAGCCGCAGCATTTT

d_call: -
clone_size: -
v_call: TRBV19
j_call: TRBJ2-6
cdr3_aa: CASSIVSGANVLTF
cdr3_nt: TGTGCCAGTAGTATAGTCTCTGGGGCCAACGTCCTGACTTTC

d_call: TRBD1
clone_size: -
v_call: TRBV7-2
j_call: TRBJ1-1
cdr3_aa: CASSLVQGANTEAFF
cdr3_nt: TGTGCCAGCAGCTTAGTACAGGGGGCGAACACTGAAGCTTTCTTT

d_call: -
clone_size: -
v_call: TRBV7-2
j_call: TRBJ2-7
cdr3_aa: CASSFGTQATQQYF
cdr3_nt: TGTGCCAGCAGCTTCGGGACTCAAGCTACCCAGCAGTACTTC

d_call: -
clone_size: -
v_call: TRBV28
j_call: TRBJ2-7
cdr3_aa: CASSRSNGEQYF
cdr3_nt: TGTGCCAGCAGTCGATCGAATGGCGAGCAGTACTTC

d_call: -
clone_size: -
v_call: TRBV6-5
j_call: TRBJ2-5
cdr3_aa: CASRDRRNRQETQYF
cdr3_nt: TGTGCCAGCAGGGACCGACGGAACCGGCAAGAGACCCAGTACTTC

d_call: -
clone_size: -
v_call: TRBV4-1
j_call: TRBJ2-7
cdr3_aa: CASSQDDQLFTTSYEQYF
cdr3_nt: TGCGCCAGCAGCCAAGATGACCAGTTATTTACTACATCCTACGAGCAGTACTTC

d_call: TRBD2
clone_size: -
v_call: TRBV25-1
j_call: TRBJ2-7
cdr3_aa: CASSSLGGFYEQYF
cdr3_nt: TGTGCCAGCAGTAGCTTGGGGGGGTTCTACGAGCAGTACTTC

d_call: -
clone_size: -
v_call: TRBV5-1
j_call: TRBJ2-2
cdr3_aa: CASSLDPITGELFF
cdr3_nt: TGCGCCAGCAGCTTGGATCCAATCACCGGGGAGCTGTTTTTT

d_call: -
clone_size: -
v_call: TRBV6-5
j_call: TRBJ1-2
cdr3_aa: CASSPAQGFGYGYTF
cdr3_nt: TGTGCCAGCAGTCCCGCCCAGGGATTCGGATATGGCTACACCTTC

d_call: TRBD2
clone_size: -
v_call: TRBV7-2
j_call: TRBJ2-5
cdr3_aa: CASRAGLAGQETQYF
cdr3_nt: TGTGCCAGCAGAGCGGGACTAGCGGGGCAAGAGACCCAGTACTTC

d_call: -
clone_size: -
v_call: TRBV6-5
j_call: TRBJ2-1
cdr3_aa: CASSPGHGVYNEQFF
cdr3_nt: TGTGCCAGCAGCCCGGGACACGGGGTCTACAATGAGCAGTTCTTC

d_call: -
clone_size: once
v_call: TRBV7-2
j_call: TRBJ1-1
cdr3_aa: CASSTRVGGNTEAFF
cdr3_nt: TGTGCCAGCAGCACGAGGGTCGGGGGGAACACTGAAGCTTTCTTT

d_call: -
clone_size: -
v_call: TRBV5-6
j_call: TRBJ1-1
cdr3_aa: CASSFGFLNTEAFF
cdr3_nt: TGTGCCAGCAGCTTTGGGTTCTTGAACACTGAAGCTTTCTTT

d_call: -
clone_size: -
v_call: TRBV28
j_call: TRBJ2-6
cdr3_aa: CASGDARSRSGANVLTF
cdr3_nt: TGTGCCAGCGGTGACGCACGGAGCAGGTCTGGGGCCAACGTCCTGACTTTC

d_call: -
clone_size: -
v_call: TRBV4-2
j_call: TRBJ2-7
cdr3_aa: CASSQVGGFKRDVQYF
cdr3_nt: TGTGCCAGCAGCCAAGTCGGCGGTTTTAAGCGCGACGTACAGTACTTC